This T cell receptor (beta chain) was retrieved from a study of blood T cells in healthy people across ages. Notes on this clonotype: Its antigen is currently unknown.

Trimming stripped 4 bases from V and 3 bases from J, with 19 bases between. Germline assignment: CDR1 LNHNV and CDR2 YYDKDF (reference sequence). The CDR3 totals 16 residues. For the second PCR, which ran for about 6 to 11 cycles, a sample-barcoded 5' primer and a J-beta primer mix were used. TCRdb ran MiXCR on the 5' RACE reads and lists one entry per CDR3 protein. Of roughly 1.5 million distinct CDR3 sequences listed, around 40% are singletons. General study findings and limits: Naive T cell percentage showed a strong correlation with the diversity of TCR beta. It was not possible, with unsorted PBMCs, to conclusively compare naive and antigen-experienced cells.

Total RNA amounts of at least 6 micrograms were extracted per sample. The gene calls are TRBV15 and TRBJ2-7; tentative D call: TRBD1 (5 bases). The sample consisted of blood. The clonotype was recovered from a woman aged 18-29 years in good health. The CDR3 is CATSNNKGPNGYEQYF. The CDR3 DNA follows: TGTGCCACCAGCAATAATAAGGGGCCCAACGGCTACGAGCAGTACTTC.